These 3 T cell receptor beta chains share one sample of origin, sequenced in a study of blood T cell repertoires in COVID-19. Method: immunoSEQ multiplex PCR; TCRdb's copy keeps in-frame clones and lacks some. The table shows roughly 250,000 clones, with around nine tenths occurring only once. Sequencing was performed on peripheral blood. The receptors were sampled from a woman aged 40-49 years who had recovered from COVID-19.

The chain combines TRBV24-1 with TRBJ2-2; tentatively, D is TRBD2 (5 bases). Trimming left V 6 bases short and J 4 bases short, with 20 bases between. This CDR3 has 17 residues. Germline V gives CDR1 KGHDR, CDR2 SFDVKD. CDR3: CATSPAEGRRSTGELFF. CDR3 nucleotides: TGTGCCACCAGTCCCGCTGAGGGCCGGAGGAGCACCGGGGAGCTGTTTTTT.

The chain couples TRBV7-8 to TRBJ1-2; D not certain. The CDR3 length is 14 residues. V lost 1 base to trimming and J lost 3 bases, with 9 bases between them. The germline V gene has CDR1 SGHVS and CDR2 FQNEAQ. CDR3 region: CASSLGTGDYGYTF. The CDR3 coding sequence is TGTGCCAGCAGCTTAGGTACGGGAGACTATGGCTACACCTTC.

The chain is built from TRBV7-8 and TRBJ2-7; no clear D. Between the trimmed V and J ends, which lost 5 bases and 6 bases, there was a span of 11 bases. The germline V gene has CDR1 SGHVS and CDR2 FQNEAQ. This CDR3 spans 12 amino acids. DNA for the CDR3: TGTGCCAGCAGCCCCTCTCTAGTCGAGCAGTACTTC. Its translation is CASSPSLVEQYF.